Below, 30 T cell receptor beta chains from the same sample are listed, as sequenced in a study of blood T cell repertoires in COVID-19. Clones were read by immunoSEQ multiplex PCR, and TCRdb kept only the in-frame ones, dropping some. The table lists approximately 10,000 clones, about 83% of them singletons. The sequenced sample consisted of peripheral blood. The receptors were gathered from a middle-aged man with active COVID-19.

The rearrangement joins TRBV6-5 to TRBJ1-2; D unresolved. V lost 4 bases and J 4 bases, leaving 13 bases between the germline ends. This CDR3 region has 14 residues. The germline V gene encodes CDR1 MNHEY and CDR2 SVGAGI. CDR3 bases: TGTGCCAGCAGTTCCAACCCGGGGTTCTATGGCTACACCTTC. Translating it yields CASSSNPGFYGYTF.

This clone was found a few times. The gene calls are TRBV7-9 and TRBJ2-5; D not resolved. CDR1 and CDR2 (germline): SEHNR, FQNEAQ (reference sequence). The CDR3 contains 12 residues. V was shortened by 5 bases and J by 4 bases, with 8 bases between the two germline ends. The CDR3 bases are TGTGCCAGCAGCGCCATGAGAGAGACCCAGTACTTC. Translation gives CASSAMRETQYF.

The chain has TRBV7-9 and TRBJ1-1; perhaps TRBD1 as D (5 bases). Between the trimmed V and J ends, which lost 8 bases and 6 bases, there was a span of 13 bases. Germline-derived CDR1 and CDR2 are SEHNR and FQNEAQ (reference sequence). This CDR3 has 12 residues. Here the CDR3 DNA reads TGTGCCAGCGTTCAAGCAGGGCCTGAAGCTTTCTTT. This gives the protein CASVQAGPEAFF.

The CDR3 loop is CASSLLAGEGYEQYF. The CDR3 region has the DNA TGTGCCAGCAGCTTATTAGCGGGAGAAGGGTACGAGCAGTACTTC. This chain connects TRBV7-9 to TRBJ2-7, with 9 bases lining up with TRBD2. The V and J ends lost 2 bases and 4 bases, in that order; junction bases with no gene match: 6. The CDR3 has 15 amino acids. Germline loops: CDR1 SEHNR, CDR2 FQNEAQ (reference sequence).

The V and J genes are TRBV5-1 and TRBJ2-7, with D possibly being TRBD1 (6 bases). Trimming pared 2 bases from V and 2 bases from J, leaving 11 bases between. The CDR3 is 14 residues long. Germline V CDR1 and CDR2: SGHRS, YFSETQ. The CDR3 spells CASSFLGHTYEQYF. The CDR3 nucleotides are TGCGCCAGCAGCTTTCTGGGACATACCTACGAGCAGTACTTC.

This rearrangement joins TRBV28 to TRBJ2-7, with D possibly being TRBD1 (6 bases). Trimming left V 6 bases short and J 1 base short, with 16 bases between. The CDR3 totals 15 residues. Germline loops: CDR1 MDHEN, CDR2 SYDVKM. The CDR3 spells CASSRLGTISYEQYF. CDR3 in DNA: TGTGCCAGCAGCCGCCTCGGGACAATATCCTACGAGCAGTACTTC.

V is TRBV29-1 and J is TRBJ2-7; 9 nucleotides align to TRBD1. In germline, CDR1 is SQVTM, CDR2 ANQGSEA. The V and J ends lost 3 bases and 6 bases, in that order; junction bases with no gene match: 6. The CDR3 runs 13 residues. CDR3 sequence (DNA): TGCAGCGTTGAGTGGGACAGGGCGGGCGAGCAGTACTTC. It yields the protein CSVEWDRAGEQYF.

This sequence joins TRBV27 and TRBJ2-3; TRBD2 aligns across 7 bases. Trimming took 3 bases from V and 5 from J; bases not matched to a gene: 8. Germline loops: CDR1 MNHEY, CDR2 SMNVEV (reference sequence). The length of the CDR3 is 15 residues. This chain's CDR3 is CASSLIGGRGDTQYF. The DNA for the CDR3 is TGTGCCAGCAGTTTGATCGGCGGGAGAGGAGATACGCAGTATTTT.

This clone was recorded only once. J is TRBJ1-2 and V is TRBV24-1; D gene uncertain. The CDR3 is 14 residues long. CDR1 is KGHDR, CDR2 SFDVKD, per germline. Trimming took 2 bases from V and 5 from J, leaving 11 bases between them. The CDR3 nucleotides read TGTGCCACCAGTGATTCCAGAATACCTTATGGCTACACCTTC. Translating gives CATSDSRIPYGYTF.

This clone was recorded once. The gene calls are TRBV7-8 and TRBJ1-1; D is ambiguous. The CDR3 consists of 14 residues. Germline CDR1 and CDR2: SGHVS and FQNEAQ. Between the trimmed V and J ends, which lost 5 bases and 1 base, there was a span of 11 bases. The CDR3: CASSPTRGNTEAFF. CDR3 DNA: TGTGCCAGCAGCCCCACCCGGGGGAACACTGAAGCTTTCTTT. The whole variable domain, remainder taken from reference TRBV7-8 and TRBJ1-1, is GAGVSQSPRYKVAKRGQDVALRCDPISGHVSLFWYQQALGQGPEFLTYFQNEAQLDKSGLPSDRFFAERPEGSVSTLKIQRTQQEDSAVYLCASSPTRGNTEAFFGQGTRLTVV.

The chain employs TRBV25-1 and TRBJ1-1, with D tentatively TRBD1 (6 bases). The germline V gene has CDR1 MGHDK and CDR2 SYGVNS. Trimming took 3 bases from V and 7 from J, leaving 21 bases between them. The CDR3 is 16 amino acids. The DNA of the CDR3 is TGTGCCAGCAGTGACCCGGGGATTGCGTTAGGGGGTGAAGCTTTCTTT. Amino acid sequence: CASSDPGIALGGEAFF.

This clone has just a few counts. This chain uses TRBV27 with TRBJ1-1, with D possibly being TRBD1 (5 bases). V lost 6 bases, J lost 1 base, and 9 bases lay in between. Germline CDR1 reads MNHEY; CDR2 reads SMNVEV (reference sequence). The CDR3 contains 13 residues. The CDR3 sequence is CASRRGGNTEAFF. The CDR3 coding sequence is TGTGCCAGCAGAAGGGGAGGGAACACTGAAGCTTTCTTT.

The chain uses TRBV7-6 and TRBJ2-2; 11 bases agree with TRBD2. V lost 6 bases to trimming and J lost 3 bases; unmatched junction nucleotides: 9. The CDR3 loop spans 17 amino acids. Looked up from germline, CDR1 is SGHVS and CDR2 is FNYEAQ. Written as DNA, the CDR3 is TGTGCCAGCAGTAAATCGGGACTAGCGGATTACACCGGGGAGCTGTTTTTT. It encodes CASSKSGLADYTGELFF.

The V and J genes are TRBV9 and TRBJ2-3; D is unclear. Trimming removed 0 bases from V and 2 bases from J, with 4 bases in between. CDR3 length equals 13 residues. Germline V gene lookup returns CDR1 SGDLS and CDR2 YYNGEE. The chain's CDR3 is CASSVALTDTQYF. DNA for the CDR3: TGTGCCAGCAGCGTAGCCCTCACAGATACGCAGTATTTT. Full variable domain (remainder filled in from reference TRBV9 and TRBJ2-3): DSGVTQTPKHLITATGQRVTLRCSPRSGDLSVYWYQQSLDQGLQFLIQYYNGEERAKGNILERFSAQQFPDLHSELNLSSLELGDSALYFCASSVALTDTQYFGPGTRLTVL.

The chain couples TRBV28 to TRBJ2-1; a weak D match, TRBD1 (6 bases). The CDR3 extends over 16 amino acids. Trimming pared 5 bases from V and 7 bases from J, leaving 21 bases between. CDR1 is MDHEN and CDR2 is SYDVKM in the germline V gene. CDR3 sequence (DNA): TGTGCCAGCAGTCCTAGGACAGTCGAACGGAAAAATGAGCAGTTCTTC. This codes for CASSPRTVERKNEQFF.

The chain has TRBV5-8 and TRBJ1-4, with 10 bases lining up with TRBD1. V shed 4 bases, J shed 5 bases, and the junction held 14 bases outside the gene matches. Germline V CDR1 and CDR2: SGHTS, YDEGEE. The CDR3 runs to 18 residues. The CDR3 DNA follows: TGTGCCAGCAGCGGAGCCGGGACAGGGGTTGCCGCGAATGAAAAACTGTTTTTT. Its translation: CASSGAGTGVAANEKLFF. Full variable domain (missing parts from reference TRBV5-8 and TRBJ1-4): EAGVTQSPTHLIKTRGQQATLRCSPISGHTSVYWYQQALGLGLQFLLWYDEGEERNRGNFPPRFSGRQFPNYSSELNVNALELEDSALYLCASSGAGTGVAANEKLFFGSGTQLSVL.

The gene calls are TRBV7-6 and TRBJ2-5; 13 bases agree with TRBD2. The CDR3 is made up of 18 amino acids. The junction had 6 bases not matched to a gene; V was cut back by 0 bases and J by 2 bases. Germline loops: CDR1 SGHVS, CDR2 FNYEAQ. The CDR3 DNA sequence: TGTGCCAGCAGCTTAGCGCGAGGGGGACTAGCGGGACAAGAGACCCAGTACTTC. This translates into CASSLARGGLAGQETQYF.

By sample fraction, this clone is large (0.1 to 1%). The chain couples TRBV12-3 or TRBV12-4 to TRBJ2-7; D tentatively reads TRBD1 or TRBD2 (5 bases each). V lost 10 bases and J 6 bases, leaving 13 bases between the germline ends. The length of the CDR3 is 11 residues. The CDR3, as DNA: TGTGCCACCAGGGTCCGGGGCGAGCAGTACTTC. Its protein product is CATRVRGEQYF.

This rearrangement joins TRBV6-2 or TRBV6-3 to TRBJ2-7; D is undetermined. V lost 2 bases and J lost 2, with 4 bases in between. There are 12 residues in the CDR3. Per germline, CDR1 MNHEY and CDR2 SVGEGT. The CDR3 loop reads CASSYPTYEQYF. CDR3 in DNA: TGTGCCAGCAGTTACCCCACCTACGAGCAGTACTTC.

This sequence joins TRBV28 and TRBJ2-1, with D possibly being TRBD1 (6 bases). The CDR3 runs to 16 residues. Per the germline V gene, CDR1 is MDHEN and CDR2 is SYDVKM. V lost 4 bases and J lost 5, with 18 bases in between. This CDR3 is CASSSLSDRDNNEQFF. CDR3 sequence (DNA): TGTGCCAGCAGTTCGCTCTCGGACAGAGATAACAATGAGCAGTTCTTC.

This clone rates as medium-sized. J is TRBJ1-6 and V is TRBV19, with 8 positions matching TRBD1. The ends lost 5 bases at V and 8 bases at J; junction bases unmatched: 5. Germline lookup yields CDR1 LNHDA and CDR2 SQIVND (reference sequence). This CDR3 contains 14 residues. The CDR3 sequence is CASSVDRGDSPLHF. CDR3 coding DNA: TGTGCCAGTAGTGTCGACAGGGGAGATTCACCCCTCCACTTT.

This sequence joins TRBV5-1 and TRBJ2-7; a possible D gene is TRBD1 (6 bases). V was trimmed by 4 bases and J by 4 bases, leaving 15 bases between them. This CDR3 has 14 residues. Germline V gene lookup returns CDR1 SGHRS and CDR2 YFSETQ. Here the CDR3 DNA reads TGCGCCAGCAGCCCCTCCCAGGGGTGGTACGAGCAGTACTTC. Translated, it gives CASSPSQGWYEQYF.

This rearrangement joins TRBV5-6 to TRBJ2-3, with unresolved D. The CDR3 has 14 residues. V gave up 5 bases and J gave up 2 bases, with 12 bases separating them. From germline, CDR1 is SGHDT and CDR2 YYEEEE. CDR3 region: CASRIGGYTDTQYF. Written as DNA, the CDR3 is TGTGCCAGCAGGATCGGCGGTTACACAGATACGCAGTATTTT.

The chain recombines TRBV6-5 with TRBJ1-2, with D unresolved. The V end lost 10 bases, the J end lost 0 bases, and 9 bases lay between the germline ends. CDR1 and CDR2 from the germline V gene are MNHEY and SVGAGI. The CDR3 is 12 residues long. The DNA for the CDR3 is TGTGCCACCCGGGTCTCTAACTATGGCTACACCTTC. Translating it yields CATRVSNYGYTF.

This clone was detected only a few times. The chain couples TRBV6-5 to TRBJ2-7; 10 nucleotides match TRBD1. The CDR3 is 15 amino acids. The ends lost 7 bases at V and 6 bases at J; junction bases unmatched: 12. CDR1 is MNHEY, CDR2 SVGAGI, per germline. CDR3 residues: CASTRDAGQGSEQYF. DNA for the CDR3: TGTGCCAGCACCCGAGATGCGGGACAGGGGTCCGAGCAGTACTTC.

The CDR3 protein is CAWSLQTNEQFF. The CDR3 DNA is TGTGCCTGGAGTTTACAGACCAATGAGCAGTTCTTC. The chain joins TRBV30 to TRBJ2-1; D not certain. This CDR3 contains 12 residues. V dropped 2 bases and J dropped 6 bases, with 8 bases sitting between them. CDR1 and CDR2 (germline): GTSNPN, SVGIG (reference sequence).

This chain connects TRBV9 to TRBJ2-1; 7 bases map to TRBD2. This CDR3 comprises 17 residues. From germline, CDR1 is SGDLS and CDR2 YYNGEE. V was clipped by 4 bases and J by 0 bases; unmatched bases: 10. The CDR3 nucleotides are TGTGCCAGCAGCATCCCGAGTAGCGGGTACTCCTACAATGAGCAGTTCTTC. Translation: CASSIPSSGYSYNEQFF.

V and J are TRBV30 and TRBJ2-1; 7 bases line up with TRBD2. The J segment lost 0 bases and the V segment lost 1 base, leaving 6 bases of the junction unmatched. In germline, CDR1 is GTSNPN, CDR2 SVGIG (reference sequence). The CDR3 sequence is 16 residues long. The CDR3 region is CAWSDVGGSSYNEQFF. The CDR3 nucleotides read TGTGCCTGGAGTGACGTAGGCGGGAGCTCCTACAATGAGCAGTTCTTC.

The chain couples TRBV27 to TRBJ1-4, with 8 nucleotides matching TRBD1. V was pared by 6 bases and J by 3 bases, with 9 bases of the junction left unmatched. CDR1 is MNHEY, CDR2 SMNVEV, per germline (reference sequence). The length of the CDR3 is 16 residues. Written as DNA, the CDR3 is TGTGCCAGCAGGGCCCAGGGGGCGCCGGCTAATGAAAAACTGTTTTTT. It yields the protein CASRAQGAPANEKLFF.

The CDR3 is CATSRDSNTGVGNQPQHF. The CDR3 DNA follows: TGTGCCACCAGCAGAGATTCCAATACAGGGGTTGGCAATCAGCCCCAGCATTTT. This chain connects TRBV15 to TRBJ1-5; TRBD1 aligns across 7 bases. Germline V gene sequence: CDR1 LNHNV, CDR2 YYDKDF (reference sequence). The length of the CDR3 is 18 residues. V shed 0 bases and J 2 bases; nucleotides not matched to a gene: 10.